This section outlines one T cell receptor (beta chain) sequence together with its context. Deletions cut 3 bases from V and 5 bases from J, with 11 bases between. This CDR3 region has 13 residues. The germline V gene has CDR1 LGHNA and CDR2 YNFKEQ. Produced via immunoSEQ multiplex PCR; TCRdb's table is partial and in-frame only. The top ten clones hold 0.37% of a sample with 2,500,000 or so clones, 85% to 95% of them seen once. The data are from a study of shared clonotypes between healthy human individuals. The chain employs TRBV4-2 and TRBJ2-7; no clear D. Material for sequencing was naive CD4+ T cells from PBMCs. Subset reported: CD45RA+ positively selected. This clonotype originated in a man aged 18 to 30 in good health. Some clones in this sample may be carry-over from other donors' samples. CDR3 coding DNA: TGTGCCAGCAGCCAGGGCGATGAGCACGAGCAGTACTTC. Protein sequence: CASSQGDEHEQYF.